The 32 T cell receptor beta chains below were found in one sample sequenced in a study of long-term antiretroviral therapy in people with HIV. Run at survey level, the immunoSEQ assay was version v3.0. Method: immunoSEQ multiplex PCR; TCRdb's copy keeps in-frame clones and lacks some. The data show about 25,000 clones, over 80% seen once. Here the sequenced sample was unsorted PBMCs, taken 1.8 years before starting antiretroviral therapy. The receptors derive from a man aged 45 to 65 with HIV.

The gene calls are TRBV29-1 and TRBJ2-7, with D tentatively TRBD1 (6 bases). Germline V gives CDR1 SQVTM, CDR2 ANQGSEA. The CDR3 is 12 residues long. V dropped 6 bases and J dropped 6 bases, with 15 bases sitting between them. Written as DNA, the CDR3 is TGCAGCGTACCTACAGGGTTGGGCGAGCAGTACTTC. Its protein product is CSVPTGLGEQYF.

CDR3: CASSDSVVTDNEQFF. The CDR3, as DNA: TGCGCCAGCAGCGACAGTGTGGTCACAGACAATGAGCAGTTCTTC. The chain carries TRBV5-1 and TRBJ2-1, with D tentatively TRBD1 (5 bases). Germline V CDR1 and CDR2: SGHRS, YFSETQ. Trimming cost V 4 bases and J 5 bases, with 16 bases left between them. The CDR3 sequence is 15 residues long.

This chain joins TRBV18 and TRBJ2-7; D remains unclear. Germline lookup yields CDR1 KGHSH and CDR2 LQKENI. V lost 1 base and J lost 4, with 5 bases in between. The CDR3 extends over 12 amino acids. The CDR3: CASSPLTYEQYF. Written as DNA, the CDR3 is TGTGCCAGCTCACCACTCACTTACGAGCAGTACTTC. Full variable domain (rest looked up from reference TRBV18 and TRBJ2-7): NAGVMQNPRHLVRRRGQEARLRCSPMKGHSHVYWYRQLPEEGLKFMVYLQKENIIDESGMPKERFSAEFPKEGPSILRIQQVVRGDSAAYFCASSPLTYEQYFGPGTRLTVT.

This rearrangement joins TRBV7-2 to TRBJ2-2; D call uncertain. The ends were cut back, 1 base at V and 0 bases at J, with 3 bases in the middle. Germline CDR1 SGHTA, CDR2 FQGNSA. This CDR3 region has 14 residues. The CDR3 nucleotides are TGTGCCAGCAGCTTAGTCGCGAACACCGGGGAGCTGTTTTTT. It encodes CASSLVANTGELFF.

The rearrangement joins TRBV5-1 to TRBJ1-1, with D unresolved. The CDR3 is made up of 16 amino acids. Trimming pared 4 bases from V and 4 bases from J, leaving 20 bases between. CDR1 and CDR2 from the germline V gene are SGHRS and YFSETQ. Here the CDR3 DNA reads TGCGCCAGCAGCCCGTCGTATCCGGCGCGAGCCACTGAAGCTTTCTTT. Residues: CASSPSYPARATEAFF.

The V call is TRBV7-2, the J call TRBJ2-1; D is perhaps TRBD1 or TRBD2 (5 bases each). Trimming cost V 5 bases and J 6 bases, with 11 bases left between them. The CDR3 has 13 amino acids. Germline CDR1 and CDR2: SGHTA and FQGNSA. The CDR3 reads CASSQGPTNEQFF. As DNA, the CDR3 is TGTGCCAGCAGCCAGGGACCCACCAATGAGCAGTTCTTC.

For the CDR3, the DNA is TGTGCCAGCAGTTACTCTCGCTCGGCACAAACCTACGAGCAGTACTTC. Amino acid sequence: CASSYSRSAQTYEQYF. The chain carries TRBV6-6 and TRBJ2-7; unclear D gene. The CDR3 consists of 16 residues. With 0 bases removed from V and 2 bases from J, the gap between germline ends came to 14 bases. The germline CDR1 and CDR2 sequences are MNHNY and SVGAGI (reference sequence).

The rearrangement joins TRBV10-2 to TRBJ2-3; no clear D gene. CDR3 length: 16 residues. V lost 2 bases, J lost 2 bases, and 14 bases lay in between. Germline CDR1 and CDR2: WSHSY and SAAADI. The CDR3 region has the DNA TGCGCCAGCAGTGAGAGGGTGCTTAAAGTCACAGATACGCAGTATTTT. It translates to CASSERVLKVTDTQYF.

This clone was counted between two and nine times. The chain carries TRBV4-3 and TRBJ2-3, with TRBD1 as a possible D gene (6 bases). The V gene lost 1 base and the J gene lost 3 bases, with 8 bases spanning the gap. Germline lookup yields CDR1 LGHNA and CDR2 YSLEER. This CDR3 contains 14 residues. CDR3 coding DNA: TGCGCCAGCAGCCAAGTAACAGGGACAGATACGCAGTATTTT. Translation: CASSQVTGTDTQYF.

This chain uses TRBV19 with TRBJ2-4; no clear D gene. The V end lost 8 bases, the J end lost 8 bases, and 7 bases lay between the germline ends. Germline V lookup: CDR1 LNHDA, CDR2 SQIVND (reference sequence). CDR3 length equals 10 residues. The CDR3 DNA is TGTGCCAGTGCCGGCGACATTCAGTACTTC. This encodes CASAGDIQYF.

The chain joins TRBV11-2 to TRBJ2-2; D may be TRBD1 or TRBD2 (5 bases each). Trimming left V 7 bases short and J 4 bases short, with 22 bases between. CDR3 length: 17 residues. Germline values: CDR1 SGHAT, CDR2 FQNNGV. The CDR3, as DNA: TGTGCCAGCAAAACCCTATTAGGGGTTGGGGGCACCGGGGAGCTGTTTTTT. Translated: CASKTLLGVGGTGELFF.

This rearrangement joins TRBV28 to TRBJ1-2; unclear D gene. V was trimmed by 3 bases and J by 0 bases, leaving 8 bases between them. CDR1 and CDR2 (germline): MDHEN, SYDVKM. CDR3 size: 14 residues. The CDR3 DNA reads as TGTGCCAGCAGTTTGCAGTTAGCTAACTATGGCTACACCTTC. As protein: CASSLQLANYGYTF.

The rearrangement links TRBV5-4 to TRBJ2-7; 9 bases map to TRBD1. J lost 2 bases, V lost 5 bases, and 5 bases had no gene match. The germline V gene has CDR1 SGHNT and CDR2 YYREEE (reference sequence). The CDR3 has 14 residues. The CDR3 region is CASSTGGPAYEQYF. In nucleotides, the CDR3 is TGTGCCAGCAGTACAGGGGGCCCTGCCTACGAGCAGTACTTC.

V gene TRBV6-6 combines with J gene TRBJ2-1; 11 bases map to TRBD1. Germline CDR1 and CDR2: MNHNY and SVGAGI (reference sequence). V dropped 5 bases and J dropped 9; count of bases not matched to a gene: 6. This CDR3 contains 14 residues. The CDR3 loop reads CASSKGQGASEQFF. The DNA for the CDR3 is TGTGCCAGCAGTAAAGGACAGGGGGCAAGTGAGCAGTTCTTC.

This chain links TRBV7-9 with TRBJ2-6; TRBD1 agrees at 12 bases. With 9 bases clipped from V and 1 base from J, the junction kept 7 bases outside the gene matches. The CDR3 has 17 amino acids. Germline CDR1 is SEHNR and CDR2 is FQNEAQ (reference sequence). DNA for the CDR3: TGTGCCAGTGGCCGGGACAGGGGGCTATCTGGGGCCAACGTCCTGACTTTC. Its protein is CASGRDRGLSGANVLTF.

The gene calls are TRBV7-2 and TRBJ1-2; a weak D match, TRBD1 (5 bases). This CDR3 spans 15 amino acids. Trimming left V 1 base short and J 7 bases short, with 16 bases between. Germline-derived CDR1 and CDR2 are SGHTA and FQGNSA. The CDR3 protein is CASSLGGQGSSGYTF. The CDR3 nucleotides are TGTGCCAGCAGCTTAGGAGGCCAGGGATCGAGTGGCTACACCTTC.

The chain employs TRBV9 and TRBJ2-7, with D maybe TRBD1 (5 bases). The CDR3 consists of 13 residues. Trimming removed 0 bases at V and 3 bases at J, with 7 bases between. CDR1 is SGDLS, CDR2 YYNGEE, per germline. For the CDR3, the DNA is TGTGCCAGCAGCGTAGCGACAGACTACGAGCAGTACTTC. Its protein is CASSVATDYEQYF. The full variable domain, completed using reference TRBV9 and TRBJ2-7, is DSGVTQTPKHLITATGQRVTLRCSPRSGDLSVYWYQQSLDQGLQFLIQYYNGEERAKGNILERFSAQQFPDLHSELNLSSLELGDSALYFCASSVATDYEQYFGPGTRLTVT.

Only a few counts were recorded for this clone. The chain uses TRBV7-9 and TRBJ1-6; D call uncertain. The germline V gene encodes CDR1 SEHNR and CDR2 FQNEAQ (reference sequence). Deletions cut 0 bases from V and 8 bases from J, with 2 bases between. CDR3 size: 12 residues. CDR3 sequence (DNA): TGTGCCAGCAGCTTAGCTGATTCACCCCTCCACTTT. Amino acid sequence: CASSLADSPLHF.

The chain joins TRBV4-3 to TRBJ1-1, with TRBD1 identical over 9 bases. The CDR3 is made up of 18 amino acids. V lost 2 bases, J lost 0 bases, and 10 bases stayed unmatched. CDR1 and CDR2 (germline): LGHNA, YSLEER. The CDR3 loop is CASSQQAGQGYMNTEAFF. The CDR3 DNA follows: TGCGCCAGCAGCCAACAGGCGGGACAGGGCTACATGAACACTGAAGCTTTCTTT.

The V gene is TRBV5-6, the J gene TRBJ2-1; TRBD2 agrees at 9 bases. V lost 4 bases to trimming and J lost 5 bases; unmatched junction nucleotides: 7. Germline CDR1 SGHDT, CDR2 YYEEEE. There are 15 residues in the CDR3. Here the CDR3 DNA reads TGTGCCAGCAGCATTAGCGGGAGAGTCCACAATGAGCAGTTCTTC. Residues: CASSISGRVHNEQFF.

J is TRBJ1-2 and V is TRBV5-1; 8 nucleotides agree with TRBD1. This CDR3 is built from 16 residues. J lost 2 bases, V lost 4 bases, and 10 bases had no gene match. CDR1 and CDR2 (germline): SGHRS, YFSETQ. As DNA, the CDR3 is TGCGCCAGCAGCCCCAGTACAGGGGGAATGAACTATGGCTACACCTTC. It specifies CASSPSTGGMNYGYTF. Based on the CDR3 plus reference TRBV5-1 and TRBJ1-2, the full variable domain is KAGVTQTPRYLIKTRGQQVTLSCSPISGHRSVSWYQQTPGQGLQFLFEYFSETQRNKGNFPGRFSGRQFSNSRSEMNVSTLELGDSALYLCASSPSTGGMNYGYTFGSGTRLTVV.

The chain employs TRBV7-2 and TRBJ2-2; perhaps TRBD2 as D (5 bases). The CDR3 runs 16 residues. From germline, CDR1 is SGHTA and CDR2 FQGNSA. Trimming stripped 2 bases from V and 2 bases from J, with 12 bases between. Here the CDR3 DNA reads TGTGCCAGCAGCTTACAGGCGGGCACCAACACCGGGGAGCTGTTTTTT. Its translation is CASSLQAGTNTGELFF.

CDR3 amino acids: CASSLARSTGELFF. CDR3 nucleotide sequence: TGCGCCAGCAGCTTGGCCAGATCCACCGGGGAGCTGTTTTTT. V usage is TRBV5-1 and J usage is TRBJ2-2, with no clear D. CDR1 is SGHRS, CDR2 YFSETQ, per germline. V was cut by 0 bases and J by 4 bases, with 7 bases left in between. The CDR3 covers 14 residues.

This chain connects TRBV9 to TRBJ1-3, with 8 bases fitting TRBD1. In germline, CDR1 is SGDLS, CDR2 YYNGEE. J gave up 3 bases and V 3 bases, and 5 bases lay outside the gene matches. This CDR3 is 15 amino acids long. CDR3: CASSARQGYGNTIYF. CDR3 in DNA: TGTGCCAGCAGCGCGAGACAGGGGTATGGAAACACCATATATTTT.

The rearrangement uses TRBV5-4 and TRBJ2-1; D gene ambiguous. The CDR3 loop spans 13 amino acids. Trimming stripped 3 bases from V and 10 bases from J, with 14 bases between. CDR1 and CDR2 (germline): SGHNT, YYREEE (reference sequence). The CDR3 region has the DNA TGTGCCAGCAGCTCCGTAGACGAACTAGAGCAGTTCTTC. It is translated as CASSSVDELEQFF.

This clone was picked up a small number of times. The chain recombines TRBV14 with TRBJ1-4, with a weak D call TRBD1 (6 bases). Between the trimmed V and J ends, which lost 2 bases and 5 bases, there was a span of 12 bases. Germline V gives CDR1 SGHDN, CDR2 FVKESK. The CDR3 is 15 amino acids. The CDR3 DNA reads TGTGCCAGCAGCCAAACAGGGATTCTAAATGAAAAACTGTTTTTT. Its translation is CASSQTGILNEKLFF.

DNA of the CDR3: TGTGCCACCAGCGCAAGGGACAGGGGTGCAGATACGCAGTATTTT. Its translation: CATSARDRGADTQYF. The chain is built from TRBV15 and TRBJ2-3, with 10 bases that match TRBD1. The CDR3 is made up of 15 amino acids. The V gene's germline CDR1 is LNHNV and CDR2 YYDKDF (reference sequence). The V segment lost 5 bases and the J segment 4 bases; nucleotides outside the gene matches: 6.

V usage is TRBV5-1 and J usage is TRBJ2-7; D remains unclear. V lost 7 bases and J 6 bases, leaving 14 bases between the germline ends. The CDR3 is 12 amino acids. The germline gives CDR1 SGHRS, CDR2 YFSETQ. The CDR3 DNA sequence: TGCGCCAGCGGGGAAGGTCATAGCGAGCAGTACTTC. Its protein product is CASGEGHSEQYF.

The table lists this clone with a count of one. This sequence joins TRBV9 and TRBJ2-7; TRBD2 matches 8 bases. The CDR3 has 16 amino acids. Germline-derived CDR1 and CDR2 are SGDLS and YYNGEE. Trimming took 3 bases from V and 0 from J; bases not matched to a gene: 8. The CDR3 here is CASSERTSSSSYEQYF. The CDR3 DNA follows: TGTGCCAGCAGCGAGAGGACTAGCTCCAGCTCCTACGAGCAGTACTTC.

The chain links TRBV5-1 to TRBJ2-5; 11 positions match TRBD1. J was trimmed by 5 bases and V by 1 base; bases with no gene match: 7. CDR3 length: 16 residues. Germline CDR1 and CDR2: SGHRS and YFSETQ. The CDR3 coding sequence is TGCGCCAGCAGCTTGACCGGACAGGGGGCAATGGAGACCCAGTACTTC. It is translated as CASSLTGQGAMETQYF.

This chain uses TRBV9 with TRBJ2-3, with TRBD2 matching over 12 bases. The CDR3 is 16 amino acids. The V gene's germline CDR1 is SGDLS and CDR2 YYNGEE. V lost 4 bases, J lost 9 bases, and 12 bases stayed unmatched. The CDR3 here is CASSLEPGLAGMTQYF. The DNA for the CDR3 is TGTGCCAGCAGCCTAGAACCGGGACTAGCGGGTATGACGCAGTATTTT.

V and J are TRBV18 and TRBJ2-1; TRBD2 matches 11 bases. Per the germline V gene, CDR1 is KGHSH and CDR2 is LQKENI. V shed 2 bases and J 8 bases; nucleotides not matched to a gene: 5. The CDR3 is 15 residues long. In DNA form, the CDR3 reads TGTGCCAGCTCACCATCTAGCGGGAGGTTCGATGAGCAGTTCTTC. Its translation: CASSPSSGRFDEQFF.